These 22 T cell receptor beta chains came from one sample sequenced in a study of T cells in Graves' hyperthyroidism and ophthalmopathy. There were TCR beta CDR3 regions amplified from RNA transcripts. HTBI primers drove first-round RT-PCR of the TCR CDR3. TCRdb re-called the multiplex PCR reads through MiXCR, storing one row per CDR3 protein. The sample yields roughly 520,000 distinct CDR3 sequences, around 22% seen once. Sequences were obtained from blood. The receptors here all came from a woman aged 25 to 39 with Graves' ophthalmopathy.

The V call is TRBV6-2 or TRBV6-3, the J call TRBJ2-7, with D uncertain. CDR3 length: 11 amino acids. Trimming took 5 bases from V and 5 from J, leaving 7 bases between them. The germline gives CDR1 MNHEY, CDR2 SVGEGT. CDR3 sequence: CASSPANEQYF. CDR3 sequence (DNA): TGTGCCAGCAGTCCCGCGAACGAGCAGTACTTC.

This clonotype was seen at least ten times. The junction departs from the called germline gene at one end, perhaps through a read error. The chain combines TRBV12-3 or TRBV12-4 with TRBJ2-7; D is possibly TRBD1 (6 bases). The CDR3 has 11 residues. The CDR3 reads CASSLQGEQYF. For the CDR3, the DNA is TGCGCCAGCAGCTTACAGGGCGAGCAGTACTTC.

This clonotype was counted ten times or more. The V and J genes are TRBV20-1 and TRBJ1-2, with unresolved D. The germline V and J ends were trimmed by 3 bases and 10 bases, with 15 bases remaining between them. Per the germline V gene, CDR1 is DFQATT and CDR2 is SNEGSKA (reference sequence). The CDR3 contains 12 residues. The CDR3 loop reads CSASFNELSYTF. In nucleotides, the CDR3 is TGCAGTGCTAGCTTCAATGAACTATCCTACACCTTC.

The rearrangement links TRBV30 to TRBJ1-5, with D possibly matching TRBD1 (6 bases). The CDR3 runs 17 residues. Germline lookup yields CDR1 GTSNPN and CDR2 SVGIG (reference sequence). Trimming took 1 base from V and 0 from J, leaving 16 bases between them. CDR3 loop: CAWSGGRTPYSNQPQHF. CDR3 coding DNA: TGTGCCTGGAGTGGGGGGCGGACACCTTATAGCAATCAGCCCCAGCATTTT.

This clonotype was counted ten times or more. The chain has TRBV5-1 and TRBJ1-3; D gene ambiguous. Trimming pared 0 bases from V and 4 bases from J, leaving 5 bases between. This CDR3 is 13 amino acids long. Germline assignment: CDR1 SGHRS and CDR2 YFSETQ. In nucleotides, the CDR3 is TGCGCCAGCAGCTTGGCGCAGGGAAACACCATATATTTT. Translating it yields CASSLAQGNTIYF.

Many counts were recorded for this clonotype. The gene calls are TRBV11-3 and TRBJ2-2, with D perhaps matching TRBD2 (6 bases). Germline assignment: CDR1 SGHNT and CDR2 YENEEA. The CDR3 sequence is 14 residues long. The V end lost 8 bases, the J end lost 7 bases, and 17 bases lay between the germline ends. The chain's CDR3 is CASRRAGSSGELFF. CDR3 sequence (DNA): TGTGCCAGCCGGAGGGCGGGGTCGAGCGGGGAGCTGTTTTTT.

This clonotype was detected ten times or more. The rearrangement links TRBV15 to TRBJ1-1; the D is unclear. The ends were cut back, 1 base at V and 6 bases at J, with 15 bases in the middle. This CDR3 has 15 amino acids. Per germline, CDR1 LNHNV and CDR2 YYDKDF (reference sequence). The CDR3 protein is CATSRGVQQRPEAFF. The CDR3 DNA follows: TGTGCCACCAGCAGAGGAGTCCAACAAAGACCTGAAGCTTTCTTT.

This CDR3 reads CASSAAATGGMFEQYF. In DNA form, the CDR3 reads TGTGCCAGCAGTGCTGCTGCAACAGGGGGAATGTTCGAGCAGTACTTC. The chain recombines TRBV27 with TRBJ2-7; 8 bases are a match to TRBD1. This CDR3 spans 16 amino acids. The trim removed 5 bases at V and 6 bases at J, leaving 15 bases unmatched. Germline V gives CDR1 MNHEY, CDR2 SMNVEV (reference sequence).

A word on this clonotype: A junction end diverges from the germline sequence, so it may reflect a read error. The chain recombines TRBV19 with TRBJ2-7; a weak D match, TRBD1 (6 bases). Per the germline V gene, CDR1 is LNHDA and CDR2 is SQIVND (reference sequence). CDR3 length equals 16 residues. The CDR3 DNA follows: TGTGCCAGTAGTGTCACAGGGTCCTTCTATACCTACGAGCTGTACTTC. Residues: CASSVTGSFYTYELYF.

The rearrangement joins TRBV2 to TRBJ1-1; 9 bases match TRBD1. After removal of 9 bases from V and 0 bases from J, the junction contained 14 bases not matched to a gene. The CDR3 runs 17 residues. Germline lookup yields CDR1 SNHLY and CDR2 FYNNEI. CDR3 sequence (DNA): TGTGCCAGGCCCGTAGGGACAGGGACTTACATGAACACTGAAGCTTTCTTT. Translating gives CARPVGTGTYMNTEAFF.

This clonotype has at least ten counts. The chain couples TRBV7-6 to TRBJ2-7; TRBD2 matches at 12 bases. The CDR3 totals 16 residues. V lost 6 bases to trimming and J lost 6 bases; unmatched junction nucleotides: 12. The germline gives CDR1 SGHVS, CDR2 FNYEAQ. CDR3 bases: TGTGCCAGCAGTCTAGGTGCTAGCGGGGGGGCCGGCGAGCAGTACTTC. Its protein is CASSLGASGGAGEQYF.

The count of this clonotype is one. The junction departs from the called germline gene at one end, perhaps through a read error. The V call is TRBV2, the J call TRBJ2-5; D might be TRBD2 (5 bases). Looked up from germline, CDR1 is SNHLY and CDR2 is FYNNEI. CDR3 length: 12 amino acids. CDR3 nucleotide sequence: TGTGCCAGCAGTCGACGGGAAGAGACCAAGTACTTC. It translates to CASSRREETKYF.

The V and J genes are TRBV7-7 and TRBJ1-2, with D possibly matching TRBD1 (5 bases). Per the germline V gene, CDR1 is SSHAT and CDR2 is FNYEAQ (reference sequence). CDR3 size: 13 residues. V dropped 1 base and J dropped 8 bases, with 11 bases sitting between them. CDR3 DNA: TGTGCCAGCAGCTTAGTCAGGGAACTCGGCTACACCTTC. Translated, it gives CASSLVRELGYTF.

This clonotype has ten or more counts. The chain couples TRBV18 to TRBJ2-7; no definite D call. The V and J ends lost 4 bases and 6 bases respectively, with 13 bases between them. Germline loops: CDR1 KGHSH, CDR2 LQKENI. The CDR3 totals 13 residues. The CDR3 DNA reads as TGTGCCAGCTCACGCCCGCCCCCATCCGAGCAGTACTTC. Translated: CASSRPPPSEQYF.

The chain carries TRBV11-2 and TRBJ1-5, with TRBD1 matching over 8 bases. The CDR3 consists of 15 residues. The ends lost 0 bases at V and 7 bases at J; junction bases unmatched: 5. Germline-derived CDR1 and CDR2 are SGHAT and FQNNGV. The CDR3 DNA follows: TGTGCCAGCAGCTTAGAACCGGACAGGGTCCAGCCCCAGCATTTT. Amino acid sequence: CASSLEPDRVQPQHF.

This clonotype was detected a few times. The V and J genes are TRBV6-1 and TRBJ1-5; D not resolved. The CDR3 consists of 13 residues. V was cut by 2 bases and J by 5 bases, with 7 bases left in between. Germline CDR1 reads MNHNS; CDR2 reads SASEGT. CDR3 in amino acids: CASSETQHQPQHF. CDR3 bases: TGTGCCAGCAGTGAAACCCAACATCAGCCCCAGCATTTT.

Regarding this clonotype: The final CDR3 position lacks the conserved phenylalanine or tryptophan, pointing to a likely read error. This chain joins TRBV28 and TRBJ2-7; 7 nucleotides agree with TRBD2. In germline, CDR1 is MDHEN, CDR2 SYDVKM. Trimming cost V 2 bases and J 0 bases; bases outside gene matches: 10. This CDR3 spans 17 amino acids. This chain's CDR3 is CASSLIGRAGLSYEQYL. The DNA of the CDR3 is TGTGCCAGCAGTTTAATCGGGCGAGCGGGACTCTCCTACGAGCAGTACCTC.

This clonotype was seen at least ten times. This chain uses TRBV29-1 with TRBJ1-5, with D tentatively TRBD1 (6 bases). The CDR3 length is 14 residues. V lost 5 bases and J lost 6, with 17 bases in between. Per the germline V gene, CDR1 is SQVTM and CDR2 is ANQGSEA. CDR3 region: CSVSSQGFGQPQHF. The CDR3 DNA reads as TGCAGCGTTTCCAGTCAGGGGTTCGGTCAGCCCCAGCATTTT.

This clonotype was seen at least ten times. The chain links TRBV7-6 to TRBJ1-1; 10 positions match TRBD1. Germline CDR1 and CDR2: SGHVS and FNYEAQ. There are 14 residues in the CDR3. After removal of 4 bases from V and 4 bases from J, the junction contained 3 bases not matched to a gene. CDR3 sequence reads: CASSSRTGGTEAFF. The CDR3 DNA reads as TGTGCCAGCAGCTCCAGGACAGGGGGCACTGAAGCTTTCTTT.

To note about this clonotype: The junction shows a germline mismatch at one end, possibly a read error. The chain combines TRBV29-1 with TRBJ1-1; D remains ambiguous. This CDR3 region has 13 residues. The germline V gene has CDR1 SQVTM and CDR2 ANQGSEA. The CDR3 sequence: CSVEGLGRTEAFF. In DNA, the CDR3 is TGCAGCGTAGAAGGGCTTGGACGCACTGAAGCTTTCTTT.

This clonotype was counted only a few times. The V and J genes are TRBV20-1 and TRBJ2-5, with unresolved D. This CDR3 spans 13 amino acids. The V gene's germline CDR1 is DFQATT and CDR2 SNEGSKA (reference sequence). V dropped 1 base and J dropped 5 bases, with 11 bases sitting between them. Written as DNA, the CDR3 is TGCAGTGCTAGAGTGCCTTCTGGGGAGACCCAGTACTTC. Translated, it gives CSARVPSGETQYF.

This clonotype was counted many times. CDR3 sequence: CASSTGQTPYEQYF. In DNA, the CDR3 is TGTGCCAGCAGCACGGGACAGACCCCTTACGAGCAGTACTTC. The chain recombines TRBV5-4 with TRBJ2-7; TRBD1 matches at 7 bases. The V segment lost 4 bases and the J segment 4 bases; nucleotides outside the gene matches: 8. The CDR3 is made up of 14 amino acids. CDR1 and CDR2 from the germline V gene are SGHNT and YYREEE (reference sequence). The complete variable domain, with remaining parts taken from reference TRBV5-4 and TRBJ2-7, reads ETGVTQSPTHLIKTRGQQVTLRCSSQSGHNTVSWYQQALGQGPQFIFQYYREEENGRGNFPPRFSGLQFPNYSSELNVNALELDDSALYLCASSTGQTPYEQYFGPGTRLTVT.